This TCR beta chain was identified in a study of Ad26.COV2.S vaccination and SARS-CoV-2 variants. V gave up 9 bases and J gave up 5 bases; unmatched junction bases: 9. The CDR3 has 15 residues. CDR1 and CDR2 from the germline V gene are LGHNT and FRNRAP. Overall study results and limits: The TCR breadth and depth analyses may have understated or missed part of the total T cell responses. It was reported that spike-specific CD8+ and CD4+ T cell responses were substantially broad after vaccination. Similar non-spike TCR breadth was seen in vaccine and placebo recipients. Vaccine recipients surpassed placebo recipients in spike-specific TCR breadth.

The repertoire was sequenced with immunoSEQ multiplex PCR; TCRdb's copy has only in-frame clones and lacks some. Of some 45,000 clones listed, 83% are singletons. Comment on this clone: Its antigen is not known.

This sequence was found in a human donor who had recovered from COVID-19. The sequenced sample was peripheral blood, obtained after recovery from COVID-19. The genes are TRBV12-5 and TRBJ2-3; the match to TRBD2 covers 12 bases. CDR3 in DNA: TGTGCTAGCCAGACTAGCGGGAGCGTCGAAGATACGCAGTATTTT. It is translated as CASQTSGSVEDTQYF.